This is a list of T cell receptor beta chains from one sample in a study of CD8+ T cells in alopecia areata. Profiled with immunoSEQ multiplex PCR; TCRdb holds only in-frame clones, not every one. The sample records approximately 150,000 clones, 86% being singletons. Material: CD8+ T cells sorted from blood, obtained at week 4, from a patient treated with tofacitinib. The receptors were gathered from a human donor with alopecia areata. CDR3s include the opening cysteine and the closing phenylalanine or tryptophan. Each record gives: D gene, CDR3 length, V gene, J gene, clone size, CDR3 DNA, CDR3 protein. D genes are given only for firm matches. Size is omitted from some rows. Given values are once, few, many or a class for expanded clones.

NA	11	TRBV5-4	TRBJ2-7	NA	TGTGCCAGCAGCTCTGGGTACGAGCAGTACTTC	CASSSGYEQYF
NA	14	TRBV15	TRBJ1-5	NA	TGTGCCACCAGCAGAGGGACAGACAATCAGCCCCAGCATTTT	CATSRGTDNQPQHF
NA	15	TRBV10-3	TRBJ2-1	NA	TGTGCCATCAGTGAGTCTTTAGACGGTTACAATGAGCAGTTCTTC	CAISESLDGYNEQFF
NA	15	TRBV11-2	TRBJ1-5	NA	TGTGCCAGCAGCTTAGATAGAGGAACCAATCAGCCCCAGCATTTT	CASSLDRGTNQPQHF
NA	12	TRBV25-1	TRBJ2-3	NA	TGTGCCAGCAGTCTAGGTCTGGATACGCAGTATTTT	CASSLGLDTQYF
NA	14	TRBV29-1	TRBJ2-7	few	TGCAGCGTTGAAGCCAAGGGGGGGGTCTACGAGCAGTACTTC	CSVEAKGGVYEQYF
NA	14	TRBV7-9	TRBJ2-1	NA	TGTGCCAGCAGCTCGACCTCATACTACAATGAGCAGTTCTTC	CASSSTSYYNEQFF
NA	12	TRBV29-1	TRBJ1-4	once	TGCAGCGTTGATTCAGGGAATGAAAAACTGTTTTTT	CSVDSGNEKLFF
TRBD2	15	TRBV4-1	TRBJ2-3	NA	TGCGCCAGCAGCCCAAGCGGGAGGGGCACAGATACGCAGTATTTT	CASSPSGRGTDTQYF
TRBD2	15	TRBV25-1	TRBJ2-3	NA	TGTGCCAGCAGTGGGCTAGCGGGAGTTGCTGATACGCAGTATTTT	CASSGLAGVADTQYF
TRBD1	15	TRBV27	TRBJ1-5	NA	TGTGCCAGCAGTCCACAGGGGGGACGAGATCAGCCCCAGCATTTT	CASSPQGGRDQPQHF
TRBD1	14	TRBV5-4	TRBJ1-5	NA	TGTGCCAGCAGCGTCGACAGGGGCAATCAGCCCCAGCATTTT	CASSVDRGNQPQHF
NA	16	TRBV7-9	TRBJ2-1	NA	TGTGCCAGCAGCCCCCTTGGCGGGGAAGCCTACAATGAGCAGTTCTTC	CASSPLGGEAYNEQFF
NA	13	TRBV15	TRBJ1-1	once	TGTGCCACCAGATTACTGGAGAACACTGAAGCTTTCTTT	CATRLLENTEAFF
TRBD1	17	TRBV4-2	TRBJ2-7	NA	TGTGCCAGCAGCCATTTCTATCCCGGGACAGGGGAACGCGAGCAGTACTTC	CASSHFYPGTGEREQYF
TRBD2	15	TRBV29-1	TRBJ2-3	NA	TGCAGCGGCGGACTAGCGGGAGGGATCACAGATACGCAGTATTTT	CSGGLAGGITDTQYF
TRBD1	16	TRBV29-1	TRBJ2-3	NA	TGCAGCGTTGAAGAAGGGGCACAGGGGGAGTTAGATACGCAGTATTTT	CSVEEGAQGELDTQYF
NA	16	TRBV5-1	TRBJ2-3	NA	TGCGCCAGCAGCATAATCGACAGTACGAGCACAGATACGCAGTATTTT	CASSIIDSTSTDTQYF
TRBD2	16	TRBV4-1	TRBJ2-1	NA	TGCGCCAGCAGCCTCCCTAGCGGGAGCTCCTACAATGAGCAGTTCTTC	CASSLPSGSSYNEQFF
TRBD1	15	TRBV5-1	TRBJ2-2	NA	TGCGCCAGCAGCGGGGGACAGGGGGCCCCCGGGGAGCTGTTTTTT	CASSGGQGAPGELFF
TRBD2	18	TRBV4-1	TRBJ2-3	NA	TGCGCCAGCAGCCAAGAGCGGACTAGCGGGGGTAGCACAGATACGCAGTATTTT	CASSQERTSGGSTDTQYF
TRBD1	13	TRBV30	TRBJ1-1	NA	TGTGCCTGGAGTTTGACAGGGCGCACTGAAGCTTTCTTT	CAWSLTGRTEAFF
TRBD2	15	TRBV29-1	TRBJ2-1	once	TGCAGCGTTGAAGAGGGCAGCGGGGGGGCAAATGAGCAGTTCTTC	CSVEEGSGGANEQFF
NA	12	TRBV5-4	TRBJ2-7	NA	TGTGCCAGCAGCCCCGGGACCACGGAGCAGTACTTC	CASSPGTTEQYF
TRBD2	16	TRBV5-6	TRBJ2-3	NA	TGTGCCAGCAGCCAGGGACTAGCGGGGATCACAGATACGCAGTATTTT	CASSQGLAGITDTQYF
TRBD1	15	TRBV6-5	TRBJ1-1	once	TGTGCCAGCAGAGCCAGCCAGGGGGCCAACACTGAAGCTTTCTTT	CASRASQGANTEAFF
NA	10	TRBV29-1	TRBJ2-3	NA	TGCAGCGTTGAGGGGAATACGCAGTATTTT	CSVEGNTQYF
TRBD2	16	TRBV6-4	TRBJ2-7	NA	TGTGCCAGCAGTGATCCTTTAGCGGGAAGGTTTTACGAGCAGTACTTC	CASSDPLAGRFYEQYF
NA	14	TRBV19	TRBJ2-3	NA	TGTGCCAGTAGTGGGCGCGGTTCGGCAGATACGCAGTATTTT	CASSGRGSADTQYF
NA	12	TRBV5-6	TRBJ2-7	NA	TGTGCCAGCAGCTTGGCGGCAAGGGAGCAGTACTTC	CASSLAAREQYF
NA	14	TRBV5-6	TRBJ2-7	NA	TGTGCCAGCACCTTTGGGGGGTCGACCTACGAGCAGTACTTC	CASTFGGSTYEQYF
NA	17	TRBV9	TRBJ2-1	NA	TGTGCCAGCAGCATCTCAAAGGGGGAGTCGCCCTACAATGAGCAGTTCTTC	CASSISKGESPYNEQFF
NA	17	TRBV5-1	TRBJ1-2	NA	TGCGCCAGCAGCTTGGTCTCCGGACACTCCTCTAACTATGGCTACACCTTC	CASSLVSGHSSNYGYTF
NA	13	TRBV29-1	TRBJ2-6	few	TGCAGCGTTGCTTATTCTGGGGCCAACGTCCTGACTTTC	CSVAYSGANVLTF
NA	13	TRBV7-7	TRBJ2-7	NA	TGTGCCAGCAGCTTTTTTCGAGGGGACGAGCAGTACTTC	CASSFFRGDEQYF
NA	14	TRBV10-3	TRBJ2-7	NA	TGTGCCATCAGTGAGGTCGGGGTAACCTACGAGCAGTACTTC	CAISEVGVTYEQYF
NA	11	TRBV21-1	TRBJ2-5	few	TGTGCCAGCCTCGGGCGGGAGACCCAGTACTTC	CASLGRETQYF
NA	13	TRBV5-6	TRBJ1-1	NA	TGTGCCAGCAGCGCTCCAGAAAACACTGAAGCTTTCTTT	CASSAPENTEAFF
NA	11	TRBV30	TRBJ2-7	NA	TGTGCCTGGAGTGGGTCCTACGAGCAGTACTTC	CAWSGSYEQYF
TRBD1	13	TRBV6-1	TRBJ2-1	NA	TGTGCCAGCAGGGACAGGCATTACAATGAGCAGTTCTTC	CASRDRHYNEQFF
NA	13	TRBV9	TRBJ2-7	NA	TGTGCCAGCAGCGTAGCCAGTACGTACGAGCAGTACTTC	CASSVASTYEQYF
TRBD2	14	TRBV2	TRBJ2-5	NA	TGTGCCAGCAGAGGGACTAGCGGGACGGAGACCCAGTACTTC	CASRGTSGTETQYF
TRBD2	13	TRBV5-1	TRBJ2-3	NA	TGCGCCAGCAGGGGACTAGACACAGATACGCAGTATTTT	CASRGLDTDTQYF
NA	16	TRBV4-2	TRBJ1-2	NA	TGTGCCAGCAGCCAGGAGGAATCGGGGGTATCCTATGGCTACACCTTC	CASSQEESGVSYGYTF
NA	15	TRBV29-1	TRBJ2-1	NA	TGCAGCGTTGACGCTACCGGGACACTCTACAATGAGCAGTTCTTC	CSVDATGTLYNEQFF